This is a list of T cell receptor beta chains from one sample in a study of T cell changes during pregnancy in multiple sclerosis. Assay: immunoSEQ multiplex PCR; the TCRdb copy retains only in-frame clones and omits some. This sample yields 57,000 or so clones, of which approximately 91% are seen a single time; under 2% belongs to the top ten. This specimen consisted of peripheral blood, obtained in the first trimester of pregnancy. The receptors shown here come from a female donor with multiple sclerosis, enrolled in a pregnancy study. Each CDR3 is given with its conserved first and last residue. Each record gives: V gene, J gene, clone size, D gene, CDR3 DNA, CDR3 protein. A D gene is named only where the DNA matches it firmly. Clone size is given for some rows only: seen once, a few or many times, or a class if the clone is expanded.

TRBV4-1,TRBJ2-3,NA,NA,TGCGCCAGCAGCCCAAGCCGGTTAGATACGCAGTATTTT,CASSPSRLDTQYF
TRBV5-1,TRBJ2-2,NA,TRBD2,TGCGCCAGCAGCTTGGAAGGTAGCGGGAGGGGCACCGGGGAGCTGTTTTTT,CASSLEGSGRGTGELFF
TRBV9,TRBJ1-2,NA,TRBD1,TGTGCCAGCAGCTTCCGACAGGGTGAGATCGGCTACACCTTC,CASSFRQGEIGYTF
TRBV5-1,TRBJ2-1,NA,NA,TGCGCCAGCAGCTTGGGGCCCTTACCCGGACAGAGCTCCTACAATGAGCAGTTCTTC,CASSLGPLPGQSSYNEQFF
TRBV19,TRBJ2-2,NA,TRBD1,TGTGCCTCAAAAGCCCCCGCCGGGACAGGGGTTGCCGGGGAGCTGTTTTTT,CASKAPAGTGVAGELFF
TRBV2,TRBJ1-5,NA,TRBD1,TGTGCCAGCAGTATCGACAGGGCGGATCAGCCCCAGCATTTT,CASSIDRADQPQHF
TRBV4-1,TRBJ2-2,NA,TRBD2,TGCGCCAGCAGCCCGCTGGGACTAGCGGGATTCACCGGGGAGCTGTTTTTT,CASSPLGLAGFTGELFF
TRBV7-9,TRBJ2-5,NA,NA,TGTGCCAGCAGCGCGCCGGAGGGACGGACTCAAGAGACCCAGTACTTC,CASSAPEGRTQETQYF
TRBV7-9,TRBJ2-4,NA,TRBD1,TGTGCCAGCAGCCGGGACAGGGGAGCCAAAAACATTCAGTACTTC,CASSRDRGAKNIQYF
TRBV5-1,TRBJ1-2,NA,NA,TGCGCCAGCAGCCCGCTGTATGGACGGGAACTCTACACCTTC,CASSPLYGRELYTF
TRBV10-3,TRBJ2-1,NA,NA,TGTGCCATTATGGAGAGCTCCTACAATGAGCAGTTCTTC,CAIMESSYNEQFF
TRBV10-2,TRBJ1-2,NA,NA,TGCGCCAGCAGTGCAAAATCCCCCACGGTCACCTATGGCTACACCTTC,CASSAKSPTVTYGYTF
TRBV7-9,TRBJ1-1,NA,TRBD1,TGTGCCAGCAGCTCCAACCCCAGGGGGCCGAACACTGAAGCTTTCTTT,CASSSNPRGPNTEAFF
TRBV18,TRBJ2-7,NA,TRBD2,TGTGCCAGCTCACGACTAGCGGGGACCTACGAGCAGTACTTC,CASSRLAGTYEQYF
TRBV10-3,TRBJ2-7,NA,NA,TGTGCCATCAGTGAGGAGCCAGCGAACCGAGAGCAGTACTTC,CAISEEPANREQYF
TRBV29-1,TRBJ2-1,NA,NA,TGCAGCGTTGAGACTAGGGCCTACAATGAGCAGTTCTTC,CSVETRAYNEQFF
TRBV5-1,TRBJ1-4,NA,TRBD1,TGCGCCAGCAGCAGACGGACAGGCCGGAATGAAAAACTGTTTTTT,CASSRRTGRNEKLFF
TRBV4-1,TRBJ2-7,NA,TRBD2,TGCGCCAGCAGCCTCCCGGATAGCGGGACTGACGAGCAGTACTTC,CASSLPDSGTDEQYF
TRBV5-1,TRBJ2-7,once,TRBD2,TGCGCCAGCAGAGGGACTAGCGGGAATGGTGGCGAGCAGTACTTC,CASRGTSGNGGEQYF
TRBV7-9,TRBJ2-1,NA,TRBD2,TGTGCCAGCAGCAGATGGACTAGCGGGAGGGGGGATGAGCAGTTCTTC,CASSRWTSGRGDEQFF
TRBV5-1,TRBJ2-1,NA,TRBD2,TGCGCCAGCAGCCAAACTAGCGGGAGTGCTAGCTCCTACAATGAGCAGTTCTTC,CASSQTSGSASSYNEQFF
TRBV6-6,TRBJ2-2,NA,TRBD2,TGTGCCAGCAGTCGACTAGCGGGAGACGGGAGGGAGCTGTTTTTT,CASSRLAGDGRELFF
TRBV29-1,TRBJ1-5,few,NA,TGCAGCGTTGGTCAGGGGACGGAGCCCCAGCATTTT,CSVGQGTEPQHF
TRBV27,TRBJ1-4,NA,NA,TGTGCCAGCAGTGGGGCAGGGGATAATGAAAAACTGTTTTTT,CASSGAGDNEKLFF
TRBV7-9,TRBJ2-6,NA,NA,TGTGCCAGCAGCTTAGGGCGGGTCTCTGGGGCCAACGTCCTGACTTTC,CASSLGRVSGANVLTF
TRBV9,TRBJ1-5,medium-sized,NA,TGTGCCAGCAGTGAGCAGGGTAATCGAAATCAGCCCCAGCATTTT,CASSEQGNRNQPQHF
TRBV28,TRBJ1-2,NA,NA,TGTGCCAGCCGACCAACCGGGAGCGCGGGTGGCTACACCTTC,CASRPTGSAGGYTF
TRBV19,TRBJ1-2,NA,TRBD1,TGTGCCAGTAGTATAGAGAAGGACAGGGGAAACTATGGCTACACCTTC,CASSIEKDRGNYGYTF
TRBV27,TRBJ1-4,NA,TRBD1,TGTGCCAGCAGTTTGATGTGGACAGGGAAAACTAAACTGTTTTTT,CASSLMWTGKTKLFF
TRBV11-2,TRBJ2-1,few,NA,TGTGCCAGCAGCTTAGTCGAGGGTAATGAGCAGTTCTTC,CASSLVEGNEQFF